This record covers a single T cell receptor beta chain. Its antigen is undetermined. TCRdb ran MiXCR on the 5' RACE reads and lists one entry per CDR3 protein. Of under 550,000 distinct CDR3 sequences listed, less than 25% are singletons. The data originate from a study of T cells after yellow fever vaccination. Whole-study findings and limits: Only a small proportion of the clonotypes turned up in both the CD4 and the CD8 compartments, likely arising from convergent recombination. Most clones from primary vaccination were detected again post-booster (roughly 96% CD4, 88% CD8).

This CDR3 has 15 residues. The V gene's germline CDR1 is SGHRS and CDR2 YFSETQ. Trimming stripped 0 bases from V and 2 bases from J, with 12 bases between. The chain carries TRBV5-1 and TRBJ2-7; D unclear. This sequence was found in a man between 18 and 35 years old who received the YFV17D yellow fever vaccine. The specimen comprised PBMCs, sampled less than 25 days after the first yellow fever vaccination. The CDR3 DNA reads TGCGCCAGCAGCTTGGGACTGGGCTCTACCTACGAGCAGTACGTC. This gives the protein CASSLGLGSTYEQYV.